These 28 T cell receptor beta chains came from one sample sequenced in a study of PD-1 blockade in classical Hodgkin lymphoma. Each of the patients experienced relapse following autologous stem cell transplantation, and their brentuximab vedotin exposure differed. Data came from immunoSEQ multiplex PCR; TCRdb stores just in-frame clones and leaves some out. The profile shows about 100,000 clones, more than 85% of them singletons. The source material was peripheral blood mononuclear cells (PBMCs), sampled before the second cycle of nivolumab. Every receptor here comes from a human donor with classical Hodgkin lymphoma.

This chain connects TRBV7-2 to TRBJ2-3; 12 bases align to TRBD2. The length of the CDR3 is 16 residues. Germline assignment: CDR1 SGHTA and CDR2 FQGNSA. Trimming took 5 bases from V and 5 from J; bases not matched to a gene: 8. CDR3 residues: CASSIGRLAGVDTQYF. CDR3 DNA sequence: TGTGCCAGCAGCATAGGCCGACTAGCGGGGGTAGATACGCAGTATTTT.

A note on this clone: Compared with germline, one end of the junction differs, possibly owing to a read error. The chain links TRBV7-2 to TRBJ1-4; D is undetermined. From germline, CDR1 is SGHTA and CDR2 FQGNSA. The CDR3 consists of 13 residues. The CDR3 DNA reads TGTGCCAGCAGCGATGGGGTGAATGGAAAACTGTTTTTT. As protein: CASSDGVNGKLFF.

The chain has TRBV6-5 and TRBJ2-3; D possibly uses TRBD1 or TRBD2 (5 bases each). Germline assignment: CDR1 MNHEY and CDR2 SVGAGI. This CDR3 is 13 amino acids long. Trimming pared 8 bases from V and 2 bases from J, leaving 11 bases between. Here the CDR3 reads CASARGHTDTQYF. For the CDR3, the DNA is TGTGCCAGCGCTCGGGGCCACACAGATACGCAGTATTTT.

This chain joins TRBV11-2 and TRBJ1-6, with D possibly TRBD1 on 6 matching bases. The CDR3 is 14 residues long. The germline CDR1 and CDR2 sequences are SGHAT and FQNNGV. Trimming pared 0 bases from V and 9 bases from J, leaving 9 bases between. The CDR3 nucleotides are TGTGCCAGCAGCTTAGAGGGGGCTGTTTCACCCCTCCACTTT. Translation gives CASSLEGAVSPLHF.

This clone came up once. The V call is TRBV5-1, the J call TRBJ2-5; tentative D call: TRBD1 (6 bases). Trimming cost V 2 bases and J 4 bases, with 15 bases left between them. The CDR3 has 15 residues. Germline V gives CDR1 SGHRS, CDR2 YFSETQ. CDR3 region: CASSFITGLGETQYF. CDR3 sequence (DNA): TGCGCCAGCAGCTTTATCACAGGGCTAGGAGAGACCCAGTACTTC.

The CDR3 DNA is TGTGCCAGCAGTGAGAGCTCCTATAATTCACCCCTCCACTTT. This sequence encodes CASSESSYNSPLHF. The V gene is TRBV25-1, the J gene TRBJ1-6; unclear D gene. Between the trimmed V and J ends, which lost 3 bases and 0 bases, there was a span of 3 bases. The CDR3 has 14 amino acids. Germline values: CDR1 MGHDK, CDR2 SYGVNS.

This sequence joins TRBV10-1 and TRBJ2-7; 7 nucleotides agree with TRBD1. This CDR3 spans 16 amino acids. V lost 10 bases and J lost 2; bases outside the gene matches: 17. The germline V gene encodes CDR1 WNHNN and CDR2 SYGVQD (reference sequence). The CDR3 loop is CAILLTRQGLAYEQYF. CDR3 nucleotide sequence: TGCGCCATCTTACTCACTCGACAGGGTTTAGCCTACGAGCAGTACTTC.

The chain uses TRBV28 and TRBJ1-5; TRBD1 aligns across 7 bases. Germline V gene sequence: CDR1 MDHEN, CDR2 SYDVKM. The CDR3 is made up of 18 amino acids. Trimming cost V 6 bases and J 0 bases; bases outside gene matches: 14. For the CDR3, the DNA is TGTGCCAGCAGCTCTGAACAGGGGCCCTATTATAGCAATCAGCCCCAGCATTTT. It specifies CASSSEQGPYYSNQPQHF.

The chain employs TRBV19 and TRBJ2-3; D possibly corresponds to TRBD1 (6 bases). Per the germline V gene, CDR1 is LNHDA and CDR2 is SQIVND (reference sequence). Trimming cost V 6 bases and J 6 bases, with 16 bases left between them. The CDR3 is 14 amino acids. The CDR3 DNA reads as TGTGCCAGTAGCTGGGACACCCAGGGGGATACGCAGTATTTT. It yields the protein CASSWDTQGDTQYF.

V is TRBV20-1 and J is TRBJ2-5; unclear D gene. The CDR3 has 11 amino acids. The V end lost 6 bases, the J end lost 8 bases, and 13 bases lay between the germline ends. From germline, CDR1 is DFQATT and CDR2 SNEGSKA (reference sequence). The CDR3 protein is CSAPDPDTQYF. The CDR3 nucleotides are TGCAGTGCCCCGGACCCCGACACCCAGTACTTC.

V gene TRBV7-3 combines with J gene TRBJ1-2, with a weak D call TRBD1 (5 bases). Germline CDR1 reads SGHTA; CDR2 reads FQGTGA. The CDR3 runs 13 residues. The V and J ends lost 4 bases and 6 bases respectively, with 12 bases between them. The CDR3: CASSSGGLNGYTF. CDR3 DNA: TGTGCCAGCAGCTCGGGGGGTCTCAATGGCTACACCTTC. Drawing the rest from reference TRBV7-3 and TRBJ1-2, the complete variable domain is GAGVSQTPSNKVTEKGKYVELRCDPISGHTALYWYRQSLGQGPEFLIYFQGTGAADDSGLPNDRFFAVRPEGSVSTLKIQRTERGDSAVYLCASSSGGLNGYTFGSGTRLTVV.

J is TRBJ2-5 and V is TRBV18; 8 bases match TRBD1. V was pared by 3 bases and J by 5 bases, with 8 bases of the junction left unmatched. The CDR3 has 15 residues. CDR1 is KGHSH and CDR2 is LQKENI in the germline V gene. Here the CDR3 DNA reads TGTGCCAGCTCACCCTCATGGACAGGGCGGGAGACCCAGTACTTC. Its translation: CASSPSWTGRETQYF. The entire variable domain, with the rest obtained from reference TRBV18 and TRBJ2-5, is as follows: NAGVMQNPRHLVRRRGQEARLRCSPMKGHSHVYWYRQLPEEGLKFMVYLQKENIIDESGMPKERFSAEFPKEGPSILRIQQVVRGDSAAYFCASSPSWTGRETQYFGPGTRLLVL.

This CDR3 reads CASSLGMGAGEAFF. In nucleotides, the CDR3 is TGTGCCAGCAGTTTAGGGATGGGGGCGGGTGAAGCTTTCTTT. V is TRBV27 and J is TRBJ1-1, with TRBD1 as a possible D gene (6 bases). Germline CDR1 MNHEY, CDR2 SMNVEV (reference sequence). V lost 2 bases and J 7 bases, leaving 14 bases between the germline ends. The CDR3 runs to 14 residues.

The chain employs TRBV12-5 and TRBJ2-2, with TRBD1 matching over 9 bases. This CDR3 comprises 16 residues. CDR1 is LGHNT and CDR2 is FRNRAP in the germline V gene. V lost 3 bases to trimming and J lost 6 bases; unmatched junction nucleotides: 8. The chain's CDR3 is CASGFGTGRFAGELFF. The CDR3, as DNA: TGTGCTAGTGGTTTTGGGACAGGGAGATTTGCCGGGGAGCTGTTTTTT.

The rearrangement uses TRBV7-3 and TRBJ2-7; a possible D gene is TRBD2 (5 bases). CDR1 and CDR2 from the germline V gene are SGHTA and FQGTGA. The length of the CDR3 is 11 residues. The ends were cut back, 9 bases at V and 4 bases at J, with 10 bases in the middle. The DNA of the CDR3 is TGTGCCAGGGACTTTCAATACGAGCAGTACTTC. Encoded protein: CARDFQYEQYF.

This chain joins TRBV2 and TRBJ1-5; D uncertain. V was clipped by 2 bases and J by 7 bases, with 12 bases between them. Germline-derived CDR1 and CDR2 are SNHLY and FYNNEI. The CDR3 sequence is 14 residues long. The CDR3 sequence is CASSESSGSQPQHF. The CDR3 DNA follows: TGTGCCAGCAGTGAAAGCAGCGGTTCCCAGCCCCAGCATTTT.

The gene calls are TRBV5-1 and TRBJ2-1, with TRBD2 identical over 9 bases. This CDR3 has 16 residues. The germline CDR1 and CDR2 sequences are SGHRS and YFSETQ. The ends lost 1 base at V and 6 bases at J; junction bases unmatched: 8. The CDR3: CASSLLLASGANEQFF. The DNA of the CDR3 is TGCGCCAGCAGCTTGCTTTTGGCTAGCGGGGCCAATGAGCAGTTCTTC.

Only a few counts were recorded for this clone. The chain links TRBV19 to TRBJ1-2; TRBD1 matches at 7 bases. Germline assignment: CDR1 LNHDA and CDR2 SQIVND (reference sequence). The CDR3 sequence is 12 residues long. V trimming: 6 bases; J trimming: 5 bases; junction bases outside the gene matches: 3. CDR3 in amino acids: CASSNRGYGYTF. The CDR3, as DNA: TGTGCCAGTAGCAACAGGGGTTATGGCTACACCTTC. Variable domain in full (rest from reference TRBV19 and TRBJ1-2): DGGITQSPKYLFRKEGQNVTLSCEQNLNHDAMYWYRQDPGQGLRLIYYSQIVNDFQKGDIAEGYSVSREKKESFPLTVTSAQKNPTAFYLCASSNRGYGYTFGSGTRLTVV.

The rearrangement joins TRBV18 to TRBJ2-1; no definite D call. This CDR3 spans 14 amino acids. Trimming took off 0 bases at V and 3 bases at J, with 6 bases between the two ends. CDR1 is KGHSH, CDR2 LQKENI, per germline. The CDR3 spells CASSPPLDYNEQFF. DNA of the CDR3: TGTGCCAGCTCACCACCCCTTGACTACAATGAGCAGTTCTTC.

The J gene is TRBJ1-4, the V gene TRBV30; 9 bases are a match to TRBD1. CDR3 length equals 14 residues. CDR1 and CDR2 (germline): GTSNPN, SVGIG (reference sequence). With V trimmed by 1 base and J by 5 bases, 2 bases remained unmatched. The CDR3 is CAWSAGTGNEKLFF. For the CDR3, the DNA is TGTGCCTGGAGTGCCGGGACAGGGAATGAAAAACTGTTTTTT.

This chain uses TRBV11-2 with TRBJ1-4; TRBD1 might be the D (6 bases). The CDR3 spans 14 residues. The V end was cut by 6 bases, the J end by 8 bases, with 16 bases between. Germline V gene sequence: CDR1 SGHAT, CDR2 FQNNGV. CDR3 amino acids: CASRPTGMGEKLFF. For the CDR3, the DNA is TGTGCCAGCAGACCAACAGGGATGGGGGAAAAACTGTTTTTT.

The rearrangement uses TRBV19 and TRBJ1-2, with TRBD1 matching over 7 bases. The CDR3 spans 16 residues. V gave up 5 bases and J gave up 7 bases; unmatched junction bases: 16. Per the germline V gene, CDR1 is LNHDA and CDR2 is SQIVND (reference sequence). The CDR3 bases are TGTGCCAGTAGTTACGGCAGGGGGACTACACTGGCTGGCTACACCTTC. As protein: CASSYGRGTTLAGYTF. The full variable domain, completed using reference TRBV19 and TRBJ1-2, is DGGITQSPKYLFRKEGQNVTLSCEQNLNHDAMYWYRQDPGQGLRLIYYSQIVNDFQKGDIAEGYSVSREKKESFPLTVTSAQKNPTAFYLCASSYGRGTTLAGYTFGSGTRLTVV.

The rearrangement uses TRBV11-3 and TRBJ2-5; D possibly corresponds to TRBD2 (6 bases). V lost 1 base to trimming and J lost 2 bases, with 11 bases between them. CDR1 is SGHNT, CDR2 YENEEA, per germline. The CDR3 spans 15 residues. The CDR3 nucleotides read TGTGCCAGCAGCTTAGGCGGGGCCGGGCAAGAGACCCAGTACTTC. Protein product: CASSLGGAGQETQYF.

The genes are TRBV25-1 and TRBJ2-3, with D perhaps matching TRBD1 (5 bases). Deletions cut 4 bases from V and 2 bases from J, with 22 bases between. This CDR3 is built from 18 residues. CDR1 and CDR2 from the germline V gene are MGHDK and SYGVNS. Here the CDR3 DNA reads TGTGCCAGCAGTGCGCGCCCGACAGTCCACCCCTACACAGATACGCAGTATTTT. Translating it yields CASSARPTVHPYTDTQYF.

The chain uses TRBV7-8 and TRBJ2-1, with 7 bases aligning to TRBD2. Germline CDR1 reads SGHVS; CDR2 reads FQNEAQ. V shed 4 bases and J 12 bases; nucleotides not matched to a gene: 3. The CDR3 contains 11 residues. CDR3 region: CASSSGGGQFF. CDR3 coding DNA: TGTGCCAGCAGCTCTGGGGGGGGGCAGTTCTTC.

J is TRBJ2-5 and V is TRBV9, with D maybe TRBD1 (5 bases). Germline CDR1 reads SGDLS; CDR2 reads YYNGEE. The germline V and J ends were trimmed by 0 bases and 2 bases, with 8 bases remaining between them. The CDR3 runs to 14 residues. The CDR3 here is CASSVGQYQETQYF. CDR3 nucleotide sequence: TGTGCCAGCAGCGTAGGACAGTATCAAGAGACCCAGTACTTC.

V gene TRBV5-1 combines with J gene TRBJ1-2; D not resolved. CDR3 length: 15 residues. The ends were cut back, 1 base at V and 3 bases at J, with 13 bases in the middle. From germline, CDR1 is SGHRS and CDR2 YFSETQ. CDR3: CASSLSVGKDYGYTF. The CDR3 DNA reads as TGCGCCAGCAGCTTGTCAGTAGGGAAGGACTATGGCTACACCTTC.

The chain uses TRBV6-5 and TRBJ1-1; 9 nucleotides line up with TRBD1. The CDR3 loop spans 14 amino acids. Germline trimming cut 6 bases from V and 5 bases from J; bases unmatched to any gene: 7. CDR1 and CDR2 from the germline V gene are MNHEY and SVGAGI. CDR3 coding DNA: TGTGCCAGCAGCCTAGGACAGGGGCTAACTGAAGCTTTCTTT. Protein: CASSLGQGLTEAFF.